The 25 T cell receptor beta chains presented below share a single source sample, sequenced in a study of beta chain features in type 1 diabetes. The sequenced template was cDNA made from the entire isolated RNA. The repertoire was sequenced with immunoSEQ multiplex PCR; TCRdb's copy has only in-frame clones and lacks some. The profile shows about half a million clones, roughly 31% of them singletons. Sample: naive CD4+ T cells from blood. Receptor source: a man aged 18 to 30 in good health.

This rearrangement joins TRBV30 to TRBJ2-1; D might be TRBD2 (5 bases). Germline assignment: CDR1 GTSNPN and CDR2 SVGIG (reference sequence). The CDR3 totals 14 residues. V was cut by 3 bases and J by 6 bases, with 15 bases left in between. The CDR3 sequence is CAWSGPAGSNEQFF. CDR3 bases: TGTGCCTGGAGCGGGCCTGCGGGCAGCAATGAGCAGTTCTTC.

This clone was detected only a few times. The chain has TRBV7-9 and TRBJ2-7; 8 nucleotides match TRBD2. The V gene's germline CDR1 is SEHNR and CDR2 FQNEAQ (reference sequence). With 5 bases clipped from V and 7 bases from J, the junction kept 10 bases outside the gene matches. This CDR3 is 14 amino acids long. Here the CDR3 reads CASSPGLARGEQYF. CDR3 nucleotides: TGTGCCAGCAGCCCCGGACTAGCCCGTGGGGAGCAGTACTTC.

The CDR3, as DNA: TGCAGCGTTGAAGATCACAGGGCGAGAGAGACCCAGTACTTC. This gives the protein CSVEDHRARETQYF. The chain couples TRBV29-1 to TRBJ2-5, with D maybe TRBD1 (6 bases). The CDR3 loop spans 14 amino acids. V lost 0 bases and J 4 bases, leaving 12 bases between the germline ends. Germline V lookup: CDR1 SQVTM, CDR2 ANQGSEA.

The chain uses TRBV13 and TRBJ2-5; TRBD2 matches at 7 bases. Germline V lookup: CDR1 PRHDT, CDR2 FYEKMQ (reference sequence). V was pared by 5 bases and J by 5 bases, with 14 bases of the junction left unmatched. CDR3 size: 16 residues. CDR3 in amino acids: CASSPRIAGKGETQYF. The CDR3 bases are TGTGCCAGCAGCCCCCGAATAGCGGGTAAAGGGGAGACCCAGTACTTC. Supplemented by reference TRBV13 and TRBJ2-5, the full variable domain reads AAGVIQSPRHLIKEKRETATLKCYPIPRHDTVYWYQQGPGQDPQFLISFYEKMQSDKGSIPDRFSAQQFSDYHSELNMSSLELGDSALYFCASSPRIAGKGETQYFGPGTRLLVL.

This chain links TRBV7-9 with TRBJ2-4, with D possibly being TRBD1 (5 bases). V was shortened by 2 bases and J by 6 bases, with 5 bases between the two germline ends. Germline values: CDR1 SEHNR, CDR2 FQNEAQ (reference sequence). The CDR3 is 12 amino acids. CDR3 residues: CASSLQGNIQYF. The CDR3 coding sequence is TGTGCCAGCAGCTTACAGGGAAACATTCAGTACTTC.

The chain has TRBV4-3 and TRBJ2-7, with TRBD2 matching over 7 bases. With 1 base clipped from V and 3 bases from J, the junction kept 6 bases outside the gene matches. This CDR3 contains 15 residues. The germline gives CDR1 LGHNA, CDR2 YSLEER. In DNA form, the CDR3 reads TGCGCCAGCAGCCAAGTTTGGCCTAGCGGCTACGAGCAGTACTTC. Encoded protein: CASSQVWPSGYEQYF.

This clone was seen more than once but under ten times. This chain connects TRBV30 to TRBJ2-1; TRBD2 agrees at 10 bases. The CDR3 runs to 15 residues. Trimming cost V 3 bases and J 4 bases; bases outside gene matches: 6. Germline lookup yields CDR1 GTSNPN and CDR2 SVGIG (reference sequence). The CDR3, as DNA: TGTGCCTGGAGGCGGAGGACTAGCGGATACAATGAGCAGTTCTTC. Its protein product is CAWRRRTSGYNEQFF.

The chain combines TRBV28 with TRBJ2-7; D is possibly TRBD2 (6 bases). Deletions cut 7 bases from V and 1 base from J, with 17 bases between. CDR3 length equals 15 residues. Germline CDR1 MDHEN, CDR2 SYDVKM. This CDR3 reads CASTQGVAESYEQYF. DNA for the CDR3: TGTGCCAGCACACAAGGAGTAGCGGAGTCCTACGAGCAGTACTTC.

The CDR3 region has the DNA TGTGCCAGCAGTGAATGGGGGACTAGCGCATACGAGCAGTACTTC. Translation: CASSEWGTSAYEQYF. V usage is TRBV25-1 and J usage is TRBJ2-7; TRBD2 matches 10 bases. Unmatched junction bases numbered 4, after V lost 1 base and J lost 4 bases. The CDR3 runs 15 residues. Germline CDR1 reads MGHDK; CDR2 reads SYGVNS.

The rearrangement links TRBV9 to TRBJ2-2; D unresolved. Trimming cost V 3 bases and J 8 bases, with 8 bases left between them. CDR3 length: 12 residues. The germline V gene encodes CDR1 SGDLS and CDR2 YYNGEE. This CDR3 is CASSAPSGELFF. CDR3 coding DNA: TGTGCCAGCAGCGCACCCTCAGGGGAGCTGTTTTTT. The complete variable domain, with remaining parts taken from reference TRBV9 and TRBJ2-2, reads DSGVTQTPKHLITATGQRVTLRCSPRSGDLSVYWYQQSLDQGLQFLIQYYNGEERAKGNILERFSAQQFPDLHSELNLSSLELGDSALYFCASSAPSGELFFGEGSRLTVL.

This sequence joins TRBV29-1 and TRBJ2-5; TRBD1 matches 9 bases. Unmatched junction bases numbered 12, after V lost 2 bases and J lost 5 bases. The germline CDR1 and CDR2 sequences are SQVTM and ANQGSEA. The CDR3 contains 16 residues. The chain's CDR3 is CSVEKGTGLWSETQYF. In nucleotides, the CDR3 is TGCAGCGTTGAAAAAGGGACAGGGCTGTGGTCGGAGACCCAGTACTTC.

This rearrangement joins TRBV6-5 to TRBJ2-1; 10 bases map to TRBD2. CDR1 and CDR2 (germline): MNHEY, SVGAGI. The CDR3 sequence is 14 residues long. Unmatched junction bases numbered 5, after V lost 3 bases and J lost 9 bases. This chain's CDR3 is CASSYSLAGGEQFF. The CDR3, as DNA: TGTGCCAGCAGTTATTCCTTAGCGGGAGGTGAGCAGTTCTTC.

Of note for this clone: Compared with germline, one end of the junction differs, possibly owing to a read error. The chain carries TRBV6-6 and TRBJ2-5; D perhaps matches TRBD2 (5 bases). Germline CDR1 MNHNY, CDR2 SVGAGI (reference sequence). The CDR3 has 12 amino acids. CDR3 in amino acids: CAISSDWETQYF. DNA for the CDR3: TGTGCCATCAGTTCGGACTGGGAGACCCAGTACTTC.

With regard to this clone: Other DNA sequences in this specimen translate into the identical CDR3. The chain joins TRBV7-2 to TRBJ2-3; D may be TRBD2 (6 bases). The germline gives CDR1 SGHTA, CDR2 FQGNSA. V shed 0 bases and J shed 2 bases, with 9 bases lying between them. The CDR3 covers 15 residues. The CDR3 loop is CASSLAGGPTDTQYF. As DNA, the CDR3 is TGTGCCAGCAGCTTAGCGGGAGGACCCACAGATACGCAGTATTTT.

The rearrangement joins TRBV7-9 to TRBJ2-1; tentatively, D is TRBD2 (6 bases). With 1 base removed from V and 3 bases from J, the gap between germline ends came to 16 bases. This CDR3 has 17 residues. Per germline, CDR1 SEHNR and CDR2 FQNEAQ (reference sequence). CDR3 nucleotides: TGTGCCAGCAGCTTAGGTTTTGCGGGGATTAGCTACAATGAGCAGTTCTTC. Amino acids: CASSLGFAGISYNEQFF.

This clone was seen more than once but under ten times. The sample contains more than one DNA sequence encoding this CDR3. This chain connects TRBV7-9 to TRBJ2-5; 14 bases are a match to TRBD2. CDR1 is SEHNR, CDR2 FQNEAQ, per germline (reference sequence). The trim removed 5 bases at V and 4 bases at J, leaving 3 bases unmatched. There are 15 residues in the CDR3. DNA of the CDR3: TGTGCCAGCAGCAGACTAGCGGGAGGGGGAGAGACCCAGTACTTC. Amino acids: CASSRLAGGGETQYF.

The table lists this clone with a few counts. This chain joins TRBV30 and TRBJ2-1, with D uncertain. This CDR3 contains 13 residues. Looked up from germline, CDR1 is GTSNPN and CDR2 is SVGIG (reference sequence). Deletions cut 2 bases from V and 4 bases from J, with 9 bases between. The CDR3 DNA is TGTGCCTGGAGTCCCGGACCTTACAATGAGCAGTTCTTC. It translates to CAWSPGPYNEQFF.

The V call is TRBV6-6, the J call TRBJ2-7; D may be TRBD2 (5 bases). V lost 3 bases and J 2 bases, leaving 11 bases between the germline ends. Germline-derived CDR1 and CDR2 are MNHNY and SVGAGI (reference sequence). This CDR3 comprises 14 residues. The chain's CDR3 is CASSYRGFTYEQYF. CDR3 in DNA: TGTGCCAGCAGTTATCGGGGATTTACCTACGAGCAGTACTTC.

J is TRBJ2-5 and V is TRBV7-9, with 8 nucleotides matching TRBD1. The germline CDR1 and CDR2 sequences are SEHNR and FQNEAQ (reference sequence). The CDR3 length is 15 residues. Unmatched junction bases numbered 7, after V lost 6 bases and J lost 1 base. The CDR3 loop is CASRDAGTGQETQYF. The CDR3 DNA is TGTGCCAGCAGGGATGCCGGGACAGGCCAAGAGACCCAGTACTTC. Using reference TRBV7-9 and TRBJ2-5 for the parts outside the CDR3, the full variable domain is DTGVSQNPRHKITKRGQNVTFRCDPISEHNRLYWYRQTLGQGPEFLTYFQNEAQLEKSRLLSDRFSAERPKGSFSTLEIQRTEQGDSAMYLCASRDAGTGQETQYFGPGTRLLVL.

The chain couples TRBV19 to TRBJ2-1; perhaps TRBD2 as D (5 bases). V lost 6 bases to trimming and J lost 1 base, with 13 bases between them. The CDR3 runs to 15 residues. The V gene's germline CDR1 is LNHDA and CDR2 SQIVND (reference sequence). This CDR3 reads CASSGNSQSYNEQFF. CDR3 nucleotides: TGTGCCAGTAGCGGGAACTCCCAATCCTACAATGAGCAGTTCTTC.

The rearrangement links TRBV5-7 to TRBJ2-1, with TRBD2 identical over 7 bases. TRBV5-7 is noted as an ORF with a role that remains uncertain. The CDR3 runs 13 residues. The junction had 7 bases not matched to a gene; V was cut back by 3 bases and J by 10 bases. The CDR3 sequence is CASSSAPTSEQFF. The DNA for the CDR3 is TGTGCCAGCAGCTCTGCCCCGACTAGCGAGCAGTTCTTC.

Only a few counts were recorded for this clone. Other nucleotide sequences in the sample specify the same CDR3. The chain is built from TRBV9 and TRBJ2-3, with D perhaps matching TRBD2 (6 bases). V lost 0 bases and J lost 1, with 6 bases in between. There are 14 residues in the CDR3. The germline CDR1 and CDR2 sequences are SGDLS and YYNGEE. The CDR3: CASSVASGTDTQYF. CDR3 bases: TGTGCCAGCAGCGTAGCTAGCGGCACAGATACGCAGTATTTT. Full variable domain (outside the CDR3, taken from reference TRBV9 and TRBJ2-3): DSGVTQTPKHLITATGQRVTLRCSPRSGDLSVYWYQQSLDQGLQFLIQYYNGEERAKGNILERFSAQQFPDLHSELNLSSLELGDSALYFCASSVASGTDTQYFGPGTRLTVL.

This clone was detected a few times. The chain couples TRBV30 to TRBJ2-1; 13 bases fit TRBD2. With V trimmed by 3 bases and J by 4 bases, 0 bases remained unmatched. Germline loops: CDR1 GTSNPN, CDR2 SVGIG (reference sequence). The length of the CDR3 is 14 residues. The CDR3 region is CAWRGLAGYNEQFF. DNA for the CDR3: TGTGCCTGGAGGGGACTAGCGGGATACAATGAGCAGTTCTTC.

The table lists this clone with a few counts. The V call is TRBV9, the J call TRBJ2-7; no clear D. This CDR3 spans 13 amino acids. Germline CDR1 is SGDLS and CDR2 is YYNGEE. Trimming cost V 4 bases and J 1 base, with 9 bases left between them. DNA for the CDR3: TGTGCCAGCAGCAGTAGGGATTCCTACGAGCAGTACTTC. Translation gives CASSSRDSYEQYF.

This clone was detected a few times. The V and J genes are TRBV29-1 and TRBJ2-1; TRBD2 aligns across 8 bases. This CDR3 is 16 amino acids long. The ends lost 2 bases at V and 0 bases at J; junction bases unmatched: 6. The germline gives CDR1 SQVTM, CDR2 ANQGSEA. The CDR3 bases are TGCAGCGTTGAAACTAGCGGACCGAGCTCCTACAATGAGCAGTTCTTC. The encoded protein is CSVETSGPSSYNEQFF.